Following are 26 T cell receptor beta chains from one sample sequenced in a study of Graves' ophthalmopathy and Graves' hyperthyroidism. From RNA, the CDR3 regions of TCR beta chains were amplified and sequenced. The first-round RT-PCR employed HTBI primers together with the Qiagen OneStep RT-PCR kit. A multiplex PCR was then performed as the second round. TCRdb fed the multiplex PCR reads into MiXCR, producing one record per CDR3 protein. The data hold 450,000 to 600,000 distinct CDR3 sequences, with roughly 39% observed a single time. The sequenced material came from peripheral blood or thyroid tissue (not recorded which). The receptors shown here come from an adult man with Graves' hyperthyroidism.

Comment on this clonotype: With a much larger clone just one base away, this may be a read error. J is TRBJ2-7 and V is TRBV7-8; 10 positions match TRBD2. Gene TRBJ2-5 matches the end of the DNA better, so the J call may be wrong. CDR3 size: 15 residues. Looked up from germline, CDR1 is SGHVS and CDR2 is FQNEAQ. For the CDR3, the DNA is TGTGTCAGCAGCCAACAACTAGCGGGGCAAGAGACCCAGTACTTC. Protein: CVSSQQLAGQETQYF.

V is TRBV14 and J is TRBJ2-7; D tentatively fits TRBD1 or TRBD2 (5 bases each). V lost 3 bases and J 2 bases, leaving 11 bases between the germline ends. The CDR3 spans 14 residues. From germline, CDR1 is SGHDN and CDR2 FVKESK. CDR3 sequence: CASSQGRNAYEQYF. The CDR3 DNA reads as TGTGCCAGCAGCCAGGGACGGAACGCCTACGAGCAGTACTTC.

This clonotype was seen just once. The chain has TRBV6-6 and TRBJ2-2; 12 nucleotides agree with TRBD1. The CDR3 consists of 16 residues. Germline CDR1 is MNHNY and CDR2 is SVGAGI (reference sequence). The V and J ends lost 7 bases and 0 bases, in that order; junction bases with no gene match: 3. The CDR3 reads CASMGTGGTNTGELFF. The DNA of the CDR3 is TGTGCCAGCATGGGGACAGGGGGCACGAACACCGGGGAGCTGTTTTTT.

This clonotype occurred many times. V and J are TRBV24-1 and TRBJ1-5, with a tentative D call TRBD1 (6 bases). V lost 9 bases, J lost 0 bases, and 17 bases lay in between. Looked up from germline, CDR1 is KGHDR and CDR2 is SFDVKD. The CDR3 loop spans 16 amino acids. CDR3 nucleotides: TGTGCCACCTCTGATGGGGGGGGCTATAGCAATCAGCCCCAGCATTTT. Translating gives CATSDGGGYSNQPQHF.

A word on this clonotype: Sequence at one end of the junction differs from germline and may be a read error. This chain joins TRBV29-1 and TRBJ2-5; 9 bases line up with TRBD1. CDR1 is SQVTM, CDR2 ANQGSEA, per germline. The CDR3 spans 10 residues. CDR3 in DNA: TGCAGCGCCACCGGGACAGGGTTGGACTTC. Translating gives CSATGTGLDF.

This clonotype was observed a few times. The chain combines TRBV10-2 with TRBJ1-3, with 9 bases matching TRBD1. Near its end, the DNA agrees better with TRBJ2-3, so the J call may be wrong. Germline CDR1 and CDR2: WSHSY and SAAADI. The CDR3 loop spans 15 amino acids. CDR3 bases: TGCGCCAGCAGCATACAGGGGGCGCAGACAGATACGCAGTATTTT. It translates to CASSIQGAQTDTQYF.

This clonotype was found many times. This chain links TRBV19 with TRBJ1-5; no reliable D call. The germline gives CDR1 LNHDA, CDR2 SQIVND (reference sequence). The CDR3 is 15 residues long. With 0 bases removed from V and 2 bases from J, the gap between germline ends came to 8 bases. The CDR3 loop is CASSIDGVGNQPQHF. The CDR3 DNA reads TGTGCCAGTAGTATAGATGGGGTTGGCAATCAGCCCCAGCATTTT.

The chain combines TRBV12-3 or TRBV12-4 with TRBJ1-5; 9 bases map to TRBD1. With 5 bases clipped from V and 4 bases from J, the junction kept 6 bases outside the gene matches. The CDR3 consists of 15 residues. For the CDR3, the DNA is TGTGCCAGCAGTGACCGGGACAGGGTGAATCAGCCCCAGCATTTT. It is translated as CASSDRDRVNQPQHF.

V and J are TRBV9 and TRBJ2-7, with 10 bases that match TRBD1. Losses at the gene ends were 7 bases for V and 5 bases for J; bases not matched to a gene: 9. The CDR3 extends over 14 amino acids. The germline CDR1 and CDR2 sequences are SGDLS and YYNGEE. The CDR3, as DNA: TGTGCCAGCTCACCGGGACAGGGGAACGACGAGCAGTACTTC. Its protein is CASSPGQGNDEQYF. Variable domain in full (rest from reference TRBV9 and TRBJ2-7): DSGVTQTPKHLITATGQRVTLRCSPRSGDLSVYWYQQSLDQGLQFLIQYYNGEERAKGNILERFSAQQFPDLHSELNLSSLELGDSALYFCASSPGQGNDEQYFGPGTRLTVT.

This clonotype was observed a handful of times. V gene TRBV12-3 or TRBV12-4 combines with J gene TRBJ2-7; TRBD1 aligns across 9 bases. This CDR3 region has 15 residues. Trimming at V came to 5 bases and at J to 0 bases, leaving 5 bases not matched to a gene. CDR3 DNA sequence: TGTGCCAGCAGTAAGACAGGGGGTTACTCCTACGAGCAGTACTTC. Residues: CASSKTGGYSYEQYF.

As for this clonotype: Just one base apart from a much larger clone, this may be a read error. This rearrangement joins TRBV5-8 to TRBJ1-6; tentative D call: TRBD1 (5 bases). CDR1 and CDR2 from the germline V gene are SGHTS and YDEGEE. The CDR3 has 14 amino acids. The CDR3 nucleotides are TGTGCCAGCAGCTTGCGGGGGTATAGTTCACCCCTCCACTTT. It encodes CASSLRGYSSPLHF.

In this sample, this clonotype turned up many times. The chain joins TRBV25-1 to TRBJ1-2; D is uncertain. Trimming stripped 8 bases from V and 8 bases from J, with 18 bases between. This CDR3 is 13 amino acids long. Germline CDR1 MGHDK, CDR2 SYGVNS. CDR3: CASPEPRAFGYTF. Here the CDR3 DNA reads TGTGCCAGCCCCGAACCAAGGGCATTCGGCTACACCTTC.

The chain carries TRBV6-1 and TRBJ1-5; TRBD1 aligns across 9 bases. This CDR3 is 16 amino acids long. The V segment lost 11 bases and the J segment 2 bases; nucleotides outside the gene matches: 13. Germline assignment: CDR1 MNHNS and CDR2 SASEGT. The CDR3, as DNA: TGTGCCGCCAACCCCCTGGACAGGGGTCGCAATCAGCCCCAGCATTTT. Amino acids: CAANPLDRGRNQPQHF.

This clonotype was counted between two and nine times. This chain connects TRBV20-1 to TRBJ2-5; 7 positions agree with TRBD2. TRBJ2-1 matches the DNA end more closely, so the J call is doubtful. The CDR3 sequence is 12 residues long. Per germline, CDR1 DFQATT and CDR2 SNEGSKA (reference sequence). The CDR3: CSAWTRWNEQFF. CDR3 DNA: TGCAGTGCATGGACTAGGTGGAATGAGCAGTTCTTC.

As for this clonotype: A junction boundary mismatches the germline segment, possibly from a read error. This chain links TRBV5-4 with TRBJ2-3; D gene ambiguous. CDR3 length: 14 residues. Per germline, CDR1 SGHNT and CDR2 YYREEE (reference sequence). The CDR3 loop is CASSLDPITDTQYF. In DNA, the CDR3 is TGCGCCAGCAGCTTGGACCCGATCACAGATACGCAGTATTTT.

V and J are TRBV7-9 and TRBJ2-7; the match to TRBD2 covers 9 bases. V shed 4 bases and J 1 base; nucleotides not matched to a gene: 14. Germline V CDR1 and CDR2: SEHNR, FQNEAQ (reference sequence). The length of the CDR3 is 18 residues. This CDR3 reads CASSSGRQFSGGSYEQYF. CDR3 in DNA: TGTGCCAGCAGCTCCGGGAGACAGTTTAGCGGGGGATCCTACGAGCAGTACTTC.

CDR3 sequence (DNA): TGCAGTCAGGAGGCAGGTTCTGGAAACACCATATATTTT. Translation: CSQEAGSGNTIYF. The chain joins TRBV29-1 to TRBJ1-3; no reliable D call. The CDR3 covers 13 residues. Germline CDR1 is SQVTM and CDR2 is ANQGSEA.

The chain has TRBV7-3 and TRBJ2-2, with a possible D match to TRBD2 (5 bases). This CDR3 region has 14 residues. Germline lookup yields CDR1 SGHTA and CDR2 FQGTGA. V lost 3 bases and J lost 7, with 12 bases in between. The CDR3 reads CASSFAASSGELFF. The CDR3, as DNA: TGTGCCAGCAGCTTCGCGGCTAGCAGCGGGGAGCTGTTTTTT. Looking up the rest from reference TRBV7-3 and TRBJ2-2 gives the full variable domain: GAGVSQTPSNKVTEKGKYVELRCDPISGHTALYWYRQSLGQGPEFLIYFQGTGAADDSGLPNDRFFAVRPEGSVSTLKIQRTERGDSAVYLCASSFAASSGELFFGEGSRLTVL.

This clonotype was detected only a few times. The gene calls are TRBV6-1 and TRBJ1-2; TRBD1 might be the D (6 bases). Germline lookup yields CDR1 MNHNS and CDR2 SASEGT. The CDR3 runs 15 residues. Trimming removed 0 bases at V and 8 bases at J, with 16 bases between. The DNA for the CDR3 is TGTGCCAGCAGTGAAGCCCCACAGGGCTGGGGCGGCTACACCTTC. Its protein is CASSEAPQGWGGYTF.

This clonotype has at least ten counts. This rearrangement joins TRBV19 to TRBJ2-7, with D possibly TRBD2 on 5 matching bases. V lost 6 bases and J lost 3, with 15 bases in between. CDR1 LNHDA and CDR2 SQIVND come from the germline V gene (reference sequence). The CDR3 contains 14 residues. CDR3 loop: CASRLSGGGYEQYF. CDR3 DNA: TGTGCCAGTAGGCTCTCTGGCGGAGGCTACGAGCAGTACTTC.

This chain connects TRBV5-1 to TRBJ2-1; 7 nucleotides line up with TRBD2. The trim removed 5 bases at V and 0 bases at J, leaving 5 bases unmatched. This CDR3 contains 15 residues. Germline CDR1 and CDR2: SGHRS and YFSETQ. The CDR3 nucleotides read TGCGCCAGCAGAGTCGGGGGGAGCTCCTACAATGAGCAGTTCTTC. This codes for CASRVGGSSYNEQFF.

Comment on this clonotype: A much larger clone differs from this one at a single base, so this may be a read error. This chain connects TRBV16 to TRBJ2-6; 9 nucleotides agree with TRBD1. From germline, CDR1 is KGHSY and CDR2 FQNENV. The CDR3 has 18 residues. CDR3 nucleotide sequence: TGTGCCAGCAGCCCGAGGAAGGGACAGGGCTCTGGGGCCAGCGTCCTGACTTTC. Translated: CASSPRKGQGSGASVLTF.

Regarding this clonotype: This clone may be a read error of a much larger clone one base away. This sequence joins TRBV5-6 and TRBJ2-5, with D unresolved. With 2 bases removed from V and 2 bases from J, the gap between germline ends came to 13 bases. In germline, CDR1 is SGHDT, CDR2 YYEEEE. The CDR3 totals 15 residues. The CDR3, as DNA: TGTGCCAGCAGCTTATGGGCAAGGCCACAAGAGACCCAGTACTTC. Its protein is CASSLWARPQETQYF.

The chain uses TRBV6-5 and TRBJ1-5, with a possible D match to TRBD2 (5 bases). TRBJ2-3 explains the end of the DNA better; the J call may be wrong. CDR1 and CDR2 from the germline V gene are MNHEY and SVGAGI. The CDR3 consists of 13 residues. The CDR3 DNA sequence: TGTGCCAGCAGACCCGGAGGCGCGTATACGCAGTATTTT. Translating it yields CASRPGGAYTQYF.

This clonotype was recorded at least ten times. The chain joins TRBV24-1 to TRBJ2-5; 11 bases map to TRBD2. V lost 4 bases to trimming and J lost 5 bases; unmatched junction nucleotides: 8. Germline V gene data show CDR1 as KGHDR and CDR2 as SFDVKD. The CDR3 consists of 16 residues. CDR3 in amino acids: CATSDRLAGRRETQYF. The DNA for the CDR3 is TGTGCCACCAGTGACCGACTAGCGGGAAGGCGGGAGACCCAGTACTTC.

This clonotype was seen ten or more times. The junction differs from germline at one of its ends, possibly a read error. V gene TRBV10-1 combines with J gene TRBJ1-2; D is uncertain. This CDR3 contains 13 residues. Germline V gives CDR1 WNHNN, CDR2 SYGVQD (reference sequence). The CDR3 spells CASSERAAYGYTF. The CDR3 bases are TGTGCCAGCAGTGAACGGGCAGCTTATGGCTACACCTTC.